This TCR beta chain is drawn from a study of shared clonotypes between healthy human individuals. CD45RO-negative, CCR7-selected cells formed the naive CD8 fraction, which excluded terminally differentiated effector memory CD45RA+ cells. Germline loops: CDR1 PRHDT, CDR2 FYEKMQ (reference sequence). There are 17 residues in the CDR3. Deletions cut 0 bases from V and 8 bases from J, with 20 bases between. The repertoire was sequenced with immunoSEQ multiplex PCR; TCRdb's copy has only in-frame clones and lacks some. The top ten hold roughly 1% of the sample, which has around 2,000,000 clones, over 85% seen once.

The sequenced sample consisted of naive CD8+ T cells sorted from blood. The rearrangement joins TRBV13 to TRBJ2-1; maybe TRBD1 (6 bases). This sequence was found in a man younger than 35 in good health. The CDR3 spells CASSLGRDNIEWDEQFF. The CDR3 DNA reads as TGTGCCAGCAGCTTAGGTCGGGACAATATCGAGTGGGATGAGCAGTTCTTC.